Sequencing of this TCR beta chain was carried out in a study of patients and donors after allogeneic stem cell transplantation. In TCRdb, the RT-PCR reads were re-called with MiXCR into one record per CDR3 protein. This sample has about 87,000 distinct CDR3 sequences, with around 5% found just once. The receptor was derived from a human donor who was either an allogeneic HSCT recipient or a stem cell or donor lymphocyte infusion donor (not recorded which). It is not recorded whose cells these are; they may come from a transplant donor. The sequenced material came from blood, either unsorted or a sorted T cell fraction (not recorded which).

The DNA of the CDR3 is TGTGCCAGCAGCTTAAGGACTAAGGCAGATACGCAGTATTTT. It specifies CASSLRTKADTQYF. This rearrangement joins TRBV5-4 to TRBJ2-3; possible D gene TRBD2, 6 bases. The CDR3 is 14 residues long. Germline CDR1 and CDR2: SGHNT and YYREEE (reference sequence). V lost 2 bases, J lost 4 bases, and 11 bases lay in between.